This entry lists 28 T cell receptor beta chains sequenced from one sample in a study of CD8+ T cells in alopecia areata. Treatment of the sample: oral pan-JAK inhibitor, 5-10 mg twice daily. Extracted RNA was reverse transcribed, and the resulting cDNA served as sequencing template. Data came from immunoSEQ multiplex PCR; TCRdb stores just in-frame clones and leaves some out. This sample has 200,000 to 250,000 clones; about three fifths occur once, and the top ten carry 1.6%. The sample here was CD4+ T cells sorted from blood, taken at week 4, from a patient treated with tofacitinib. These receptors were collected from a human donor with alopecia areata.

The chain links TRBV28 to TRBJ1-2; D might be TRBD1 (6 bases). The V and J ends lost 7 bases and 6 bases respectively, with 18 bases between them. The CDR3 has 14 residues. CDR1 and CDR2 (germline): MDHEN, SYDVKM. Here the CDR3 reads CASIGGGAKDGYTF. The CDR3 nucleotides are TGTGCCAGCATCGGGGGCGGGGCGAAGGATGGCTACACCTTC.

The CDR3 bases are TGTGCCTGGAAGACATTACAGGGCAAGCAGTACTTC. This encodes CAWKTLQGKQYF. The rearrangement uses TRBV30 and TRBJ2-7; weak D call: TRBD1 (6 bases). The germline V gene has CDR1 GTSNPN and CDR2 SVGIG (reference sequence). V was clipped by 4 bases and J by 8 bases, with 15 bases between them. The CDR3 consists of 12 residues.

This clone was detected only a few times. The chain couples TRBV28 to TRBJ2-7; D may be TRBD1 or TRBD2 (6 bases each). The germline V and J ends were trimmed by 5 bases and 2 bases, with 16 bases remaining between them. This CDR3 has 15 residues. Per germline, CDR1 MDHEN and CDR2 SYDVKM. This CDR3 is CASSLGGFRTYEQYF. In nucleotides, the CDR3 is TGTGCCAGCAGTCTCGGGGGCTTCAGAACCTACGAGCAGTACTTC.

CDR3 DNA sequence: TGCGCCAGCAGTGCGGGACAGCTGTCTCTCAATGAGCAGTTCTTC. The encoded protein is CASSAGQLSLNEQFF. The chain uses TRBV10-2 and TRBJ2-1; 7 bases map to TRBD1. Germline V gene lookup returns CDR1 WSHSY and CDR2 SAAADI. V dropped 4 bases and J dropped 6; count of bases not matched to a gene: 9. The CDR3 spans 15 residues.

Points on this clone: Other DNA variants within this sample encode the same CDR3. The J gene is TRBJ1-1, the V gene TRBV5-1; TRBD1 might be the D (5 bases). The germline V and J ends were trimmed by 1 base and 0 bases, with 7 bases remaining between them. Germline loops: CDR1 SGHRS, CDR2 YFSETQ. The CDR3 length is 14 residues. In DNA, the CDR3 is TGCGCCAGCAGCTTGACAGGTATGAACACTGAAGCTTTCTTT. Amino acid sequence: CASSLTGMNTEAFF.

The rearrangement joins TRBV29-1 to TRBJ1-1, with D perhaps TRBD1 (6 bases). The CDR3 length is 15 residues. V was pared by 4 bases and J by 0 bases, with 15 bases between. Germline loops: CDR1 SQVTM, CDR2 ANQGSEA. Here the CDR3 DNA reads TGCAGCGTTGGACAGGCATTAAACATGAACACTGAAGCTTTCTTT. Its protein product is CSVGQALNMNTEAFF.

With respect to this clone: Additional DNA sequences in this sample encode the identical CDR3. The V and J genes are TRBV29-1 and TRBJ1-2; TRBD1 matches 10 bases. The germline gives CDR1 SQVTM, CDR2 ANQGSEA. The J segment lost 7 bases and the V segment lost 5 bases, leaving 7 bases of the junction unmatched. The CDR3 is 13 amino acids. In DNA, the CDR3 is TGCAGCGTTACCGGGACAGGGGTTGGTGGCTACACCTTC. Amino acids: CSVTGTGVGGYTF.

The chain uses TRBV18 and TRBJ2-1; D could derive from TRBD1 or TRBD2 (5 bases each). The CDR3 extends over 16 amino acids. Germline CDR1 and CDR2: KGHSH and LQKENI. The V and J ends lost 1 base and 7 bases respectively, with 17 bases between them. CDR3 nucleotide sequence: TGTGCCAGCTCACCACGTTCTATCGGGGACGGGAATGAGCAGTTCTTC. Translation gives CASSPRSIGDGNEQFF. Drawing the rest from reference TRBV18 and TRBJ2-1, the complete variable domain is NAGVMQNPRHLVRRRGQEARLRCSPMKGHSHVYWYRQLPEEGLKFMVYLQKENIIDESGMPKERFSAEFPKEGPSILRIQQVVRGDSAAYFCASSPRSIGDGNEQFFGPGTRLTVL.

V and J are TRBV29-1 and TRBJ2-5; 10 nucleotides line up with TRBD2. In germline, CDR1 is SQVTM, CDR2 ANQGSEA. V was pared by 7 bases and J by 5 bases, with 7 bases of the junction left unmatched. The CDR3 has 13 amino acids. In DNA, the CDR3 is TGCAGCGCCAGAGCGGGGGGGCGCGAGACCCAGTACTTC. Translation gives CSARAGGRETQYF.

In DNA form, the CDR3 reads TGTGCCAGCAGTTACTCTAAGGGGTCCTACGAGCAGTACTTC. Translating gives CASSYSKGSYEQYF. The gene calls are TRBV6-5 and TRBJ2-7, with D possibly matching TRBD1 (5 bases). Trimming took off 0 bases at V and 1 base at J, with 7 bases between the two ends. Germline V gene lookup returns CDR1 MNHEY and CDR2 SVGAGI. The CDR3 contains 14 residues.

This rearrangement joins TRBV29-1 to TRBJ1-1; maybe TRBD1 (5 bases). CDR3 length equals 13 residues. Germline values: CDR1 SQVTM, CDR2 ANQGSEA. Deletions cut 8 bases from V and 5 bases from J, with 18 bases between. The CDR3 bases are TGCAGCACTTGGGGGGGAGAAGGAACTGAAGCTTTCTTT. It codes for CSTWGGEGTEAFF.

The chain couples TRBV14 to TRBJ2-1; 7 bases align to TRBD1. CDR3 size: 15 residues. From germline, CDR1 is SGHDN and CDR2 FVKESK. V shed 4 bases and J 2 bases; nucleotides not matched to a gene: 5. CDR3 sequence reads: CASSLDRVPYNEQFF. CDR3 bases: TGTGCCAGCAGCCTAGACAGGGTCCCCTACAATGAGCAGTTCTTC.

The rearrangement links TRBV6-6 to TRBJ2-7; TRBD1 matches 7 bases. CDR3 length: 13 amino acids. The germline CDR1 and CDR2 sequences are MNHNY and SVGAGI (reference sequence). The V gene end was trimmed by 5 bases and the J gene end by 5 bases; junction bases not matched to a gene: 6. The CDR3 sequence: CASSQTGANEQYF. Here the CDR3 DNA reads TGTGCCAGCAGTCAAACAGGGGCAAACGAGCAGTACTTC.

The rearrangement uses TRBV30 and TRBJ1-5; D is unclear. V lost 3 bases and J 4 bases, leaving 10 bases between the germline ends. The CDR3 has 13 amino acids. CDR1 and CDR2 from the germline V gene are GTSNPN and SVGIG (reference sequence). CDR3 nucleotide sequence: TGTGCCTGGAGGGCCGGATTGAATCAGCCCCAGCATTTT. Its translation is CAWRAGLNQPQHF.

The chain's CDR3 is CASSVVSGGMNTGELFF. The CDR3 DNA sequence: TGTGCCAGCAGCGTAGTAAGCGGGGGGATGAACACCGGGGAGCTGTTTTTT. J is TRBJ2-2 and V is TRBV9, with TRBD2 matching over 9 bases. This CDR3 is 17 amino acids long. Trimming took 0 bases from V and 1 from J; bases not matched to a gene: 4. In germline, CDR1 is SGDLS, CDR2 YYNGEE.

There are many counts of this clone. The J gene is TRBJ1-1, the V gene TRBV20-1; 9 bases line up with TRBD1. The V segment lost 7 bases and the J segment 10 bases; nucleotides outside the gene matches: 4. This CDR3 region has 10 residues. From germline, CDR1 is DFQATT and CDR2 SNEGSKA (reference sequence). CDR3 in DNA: TGCAGTGGGGAGACAGGGGGAGCTTTCTTT. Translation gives CSGETGGAFF.

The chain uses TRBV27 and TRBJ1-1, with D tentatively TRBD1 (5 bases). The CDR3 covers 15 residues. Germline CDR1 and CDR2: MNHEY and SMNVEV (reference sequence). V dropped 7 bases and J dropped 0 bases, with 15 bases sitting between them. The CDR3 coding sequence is TGTGCCAGCAAGGGAAGGGGCAACATGAACACTGAAGCTTTCTTT. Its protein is CASKGRGNMNTEAFF.

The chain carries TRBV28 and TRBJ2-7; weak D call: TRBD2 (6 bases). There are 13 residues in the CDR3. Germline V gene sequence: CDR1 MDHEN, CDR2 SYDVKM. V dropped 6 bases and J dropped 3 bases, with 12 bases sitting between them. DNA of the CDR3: TGTGCCAGCAGCCCATCCGGGGGCTACGAGCAGTACTTC. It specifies CASSPSGGYEQYF.

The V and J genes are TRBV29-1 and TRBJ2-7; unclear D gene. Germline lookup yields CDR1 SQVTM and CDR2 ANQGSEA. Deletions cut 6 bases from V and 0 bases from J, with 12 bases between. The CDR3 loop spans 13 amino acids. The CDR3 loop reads CSVASKFSYEQYF. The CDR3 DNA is TGCAGCGTCGCCAGCAAATTCTCCTACGAGCAGTACTTC.

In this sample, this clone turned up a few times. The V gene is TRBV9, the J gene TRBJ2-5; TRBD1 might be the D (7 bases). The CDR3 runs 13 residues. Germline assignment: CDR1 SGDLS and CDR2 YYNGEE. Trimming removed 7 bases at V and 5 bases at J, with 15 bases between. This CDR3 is CASGAGQKETQYF. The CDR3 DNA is TGTGCCAGCGGGGCGGGACAGAAGGAGACCCAGTACTTC.

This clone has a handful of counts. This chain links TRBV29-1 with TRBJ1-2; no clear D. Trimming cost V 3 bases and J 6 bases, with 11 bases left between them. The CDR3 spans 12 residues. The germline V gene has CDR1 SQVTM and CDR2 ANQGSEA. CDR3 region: CSVEVTVNGYTF. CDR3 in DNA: TGCAGCGTTGAGGTTACAGTCAATGGCTACACCTTC.

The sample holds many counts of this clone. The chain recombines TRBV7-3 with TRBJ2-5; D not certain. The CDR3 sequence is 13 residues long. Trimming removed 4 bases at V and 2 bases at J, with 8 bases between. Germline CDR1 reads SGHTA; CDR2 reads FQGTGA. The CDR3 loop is CASSSGPQETQYF. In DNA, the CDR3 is TGTGCCAGCAGCTCCGGACCGCAAGAGACCCAGTACTTC.

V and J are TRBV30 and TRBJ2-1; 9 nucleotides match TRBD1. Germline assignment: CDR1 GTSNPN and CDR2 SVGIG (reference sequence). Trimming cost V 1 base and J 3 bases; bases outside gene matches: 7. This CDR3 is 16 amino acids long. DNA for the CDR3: TGTGCCTGGAGTGCCCCGGGACAGGGTCACTACAATGAGCAGTTCTTC. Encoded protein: CAWSAPGQGHYNEQFF.

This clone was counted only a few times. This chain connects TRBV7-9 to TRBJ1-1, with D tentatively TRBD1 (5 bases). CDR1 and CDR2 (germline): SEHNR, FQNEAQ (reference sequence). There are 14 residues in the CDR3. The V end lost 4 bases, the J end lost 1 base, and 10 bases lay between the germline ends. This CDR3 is CASSSPDTNTEAFF. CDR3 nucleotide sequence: TGTGCCAGCAGCTCACCGGACACGAACACTGAAGCTTTCTTT.

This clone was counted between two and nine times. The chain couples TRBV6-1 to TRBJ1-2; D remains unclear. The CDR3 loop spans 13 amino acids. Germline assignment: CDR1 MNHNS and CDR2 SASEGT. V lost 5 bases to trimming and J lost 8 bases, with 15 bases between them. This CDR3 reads CASSSPLKSGYTF. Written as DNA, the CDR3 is TGTGCCAGCAGTTCCCCACTTAAGAGCGGCTACACCTTC.

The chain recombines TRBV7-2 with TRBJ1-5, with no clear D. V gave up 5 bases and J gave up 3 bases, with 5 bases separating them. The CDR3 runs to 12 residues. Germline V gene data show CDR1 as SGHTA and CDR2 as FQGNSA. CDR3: CASSLNNQPQHF. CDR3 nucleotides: TGTGCCAGCAGCCTGAACAATCAGCCCCAGCATTTT. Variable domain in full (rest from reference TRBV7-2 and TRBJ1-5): GAGVSQSPSNKVTEKGKDVELRCDPISGHTALYWYRQSLGQGLEFLIYFQGNSAPDKSGLPSDRFSAERTGGSVSTLTIQRTQQEDSAVYLCASSLNNQPQHFGDGTRLSIL.

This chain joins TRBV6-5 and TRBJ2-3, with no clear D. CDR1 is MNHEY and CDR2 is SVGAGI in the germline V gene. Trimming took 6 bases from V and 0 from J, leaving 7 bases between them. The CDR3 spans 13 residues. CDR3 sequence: CASRSLSTDTQYF. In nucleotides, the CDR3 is TGTGCCAGCAGGAGCCTAAGCACAGATACGCAGTATTTT.

In DNA form, the CDR3 reads TGCAGCGTCAACAGGAACTCCTACGAGCAGTACTTC. It specifies CSVNRNSYEQYF. The rearrangement joins TRBV29-1 to TRBJ2-7, with D tentatively TRBD1 (5 bases). CDR1 is SQVTM and CDR2 is ANQGSEA in the germline V gene. V dropped 6 bases and J dropped 0 bases, with 9 bases sitting between them. This CDR3 has 12 amino acids.